Detailed here is one T cell receptor (beta chain). Its antigen remains unidentified. The data were produced by immunoSEQ multiplex PCR, yet TCRdb's version contains in-frame clones alone and is incomplete. The sample contains 70,000 to 90,000 clones, around 93% of which appear only once. This specimen belongs to a study of siplizumab effects on memory and regulatory T cells. General observations from the study: Naive T cells were seemingly more diverse than memory cells, and major contributions to the alloresponse seemed to be made by them. Alloreactive CD4+ clones that could be mapped were on average approximately 69% Treg-derived with siplizumab, against roughly 27% in controls.

V shed 0 bases and J 2 bases; nucleotides not matched to a gene: 7. Germline V lookup: CDR1 SQVTM, CDR2 ANQGSEA. CDR3 length: 15 amino acids. This rearrangement joins TRBV29-1 to TRBJ2-7; 7 positions agree with TRBD1. The sequencing input was CD8+ T cells sorted from blood. The clonotype was recovered from a human donor in good health. The CDR3 region has the DNA TGCAGCGTTGAAGATCAAGGGGGCGAAACCTACGAGCAGTACTTC. Translated: CSVEDQGGETYEQYF.